These 16 T cell receptor beta chains were sequenced from one sample in a study of T cell repertoires in cytomegalovirus infection. MiXCR, applied by TCRdb to the reads, yields one record per CDR3 protein. Of 200,000 to 300,000 distinct CDR3 sequences in the sample, more than 9% were seen once. What was sequenced was PBMCs. Receptor source: a human donor in good health (CMV status not recorded). Some clones in this sample may be carry-over from other donors' samples.

Many counts were recorded for this clonotype. The V gene is TRBV20-1, the J gene TRBJ2-5; 7 bases fit TRBD2. CDR1 and CDR2 from the germline V gene are DFQATT and SNEGSKA (reference sequence). V was clipped by 0 bases and J by 4 bases; unmatched bases: 20. This CDR3 comprises 19 residues. The DNA of the CDR3 is TGCAGTGCTAGAGATCGGTCCAGATACGAGGGAGGGCCGCGAGAGACCCAGTACTTC. It translates to CSARDRSRYEGGPRETQYF.

This clonotype was seen a handful of times. This chain uses TRBV18 with TRBJ2-5; D gene ambiguous. Germline values: CDR1 KGHSH, CDR2 LQKENI. V lost 0 bases and J lost 2, with 7 bases in between. The CDR3 is 14 amino acids. For the CDR3, the DNA is TGTGCCAGCTCACCACCCAACAGACAAGAGACCCAGTACTTC. Translated, it gives CASSPPNRQETQYF.

This clonotype has a count of ten or more. V usage is TRBV12-3 or TRBV12-4 and J usage is TRBJ1-5; D call uncertain. This CDR3 is 13 amino acids long. The V end was cut by 3 bases, the J end by 6 bases, with 9 bases between. The CDR3 loop is CASSLDSGQPQHF. CDR3 nucleotides: TGTGCCAGCAGTTTGGATTCGGGTCAGCCCCAGCATTTT.

This chain links TRBV12-5 with TRBJ1-2; D is unresolved. Between the trimmed V and J ends, which lost 0 bases and 7 bases, there was a span of 12 bases. Per the germline V gene, CDR1 is LGHNT and CDR2 is FRNRAP. The length of the CDR3 is 14 residues. The CDR3 DNA reads TGTGCTAGTGGTTTGGTACCCGGAGGTTTTGGCTACACCTTC. Protein sequence: CASGLVPGGFGYTF.

This chain joins TRBV29-1 and TRBJ1-1, with D possibly being TRBD1 (5 bases). Germline V CDR1 and CDR2: SQVTM, ANQGSEA. This CDR3 comprises 13 residues. V gave up 4 bases and J gave up 4 bases, with 13 bases separating them. CDR3 region: CSVGPRVATEAFF. The CDR3 DNA is TGCAGCGTTGGGCCCAGGGTGGCCACTGAAGCTTTCTTT.

This clonotype was observed once. This chain links TRBV7-2 with TRBJ2-5, with 7 bases fitting TRBD1. Germline-derived CDR1 and CDR2 are SGHTA and FQGNSA. The CDR3 is 15 residues long. Trimming at V came to 1 base and at J to 5 bases, leaving 7 bases not matched to a gene. CDR3 coding DNA: TGTGCCAGCAGCTTAGGGGTGGACAGGAGGGAGACCCAGTACTTC. It yields the protein CASSLGVDRRETQYF.

Note on this clonotype: A much larger clone sits a single nucleotide away, making a read error possible. The gene calls are TRBV19 and TRBJ2-1, with D tentatively TRBD2 (5 bases). The DNA end favors TRBJ2-7, so the J call may be wrong. The CDR3 extends over 11 amino acids. CDR1 and CDR2 from the germline V gene are LNHDA and SQIVND (reference sequence). This CDR3 is CASPGYNEQYF. The CDR3, as DNA: TGTGCCAGTCCGGGGTACAATGAGCAGTACTTC.

This clonotype was recorded only once. V gene TRBV6-2 or TRBV6-3 combines with J gene TRBJ2-1; D unresolved. The CDR3 extends over 13 amino acids. The germline CDR1 and CDR2 sequences are MNHEY and SVGEGT. V was cut by 6 bases and J by 10 bases, with 16 bases left in between. Here the CDR3 DNA reads TGTGCCAGCAGCACCCGTTGGGGAAGCGAGCAGTTCTTC. Translating gives CASSTRWGSEQFF.

This clonotype has ten or more counts. The chain uses TRBV7-2 and TRBJ1-2; D ambiguous. The germline CDR1 and CDR2 sequences are SGHTA and FQGNSA. This CDR3 contains 13 residues. V lost 1 base, J lost 4 bases, and 7 bases lay in between. The CDR3 bases are TGTGCCAGCAGCTTAGTACAACTCTATGGCTACACCTTC. Amino acids: CASSLVQLYGYTF.

This clonotype came up a few times. The rearrangement joins TRBV27 to TRBJ1-5; TRBD1 is a possible D gene (6 bases). Looked up from germline, CDR1 is MNHEY and CDR2 is SMNVEV (reference sequence). V lost 5 bases and J 2 bases, leaving 19 bases between the germline ends. This CDR3 spans 17 amino acids. The CDR3 reads CASSQNGGLSGNQPQHF. CDR3 nucleotides: TGTGCCAGCAGTCAAAATGGGGGCCTCTCTGGCAATCAGCCCCAGCATTTT.

This clonotype was found a few times. The CDR3 sequence is CASSLSGTGGVEQYF. CDR3 sequence (DNA): TGCGCCAGCAGCTTGTCCGGGACAGGGGGCGTCGAGCAGTACTTC. The V gene is TRBV5-1, the J gene TRBJ2-7; 12 positions agree with TRBD1. Trimming took 1 base from V and 6 from J; bases not matched to a gene: 5. The CDR3 has 15 amino acids. Germline-derived CDR1 and CDR2 are SGHRS and YFSETQ.

There are a few counts of this clonotype. The chain has TRBV6-4 and TRBJ2-5; unclear D gene. The CDR3 extends over 13 amino acids. V was clipped by 4 bases and J by 5 bases, with 11 bases between them. Germline V gives CDR1 MRHNA, CDR2 SNTAGT. CDR3 sequence reads: CASSVLAGETQYF. Here the CDR3 DNA reads TGTGCCAGCAGTGTATTGGCCGGGGAGACCCAGTACTTC.

In this sample, this clonotype turned up a few times. The V gene is TRBV29-1, the J gene TRBJ2-5; D remains unclear. The CDR3 contains 12 residues. V lost 3 bases and J lost 2, with 7 bases in between. Per the germline V gene, CDR1 is SQVTM and CDR2 is ANQGSEA. The CDR3, as DNA: TGCAGCGTTGACAGGAGACAAGAGACCCAGTACTTC. Amino acid sequence: CSVDRRQETQYF.

This clonotype was recorded many times. The J gene is TRBJ1-4, the V gene TRBV28; D gene uncertain. V shed 5 bases and J shed 0 bases, with 10 bases lying between them. CDR1 is MDHEN and CDR2 is SYDVKM in the germline V gene. The CDR3 totals 15 residues. The CDR3 reads CASSPGPPTNEKLFF. CDR3 coding DNA: TGTGCCAGCAGTCCCGGACCTCCAACTAATGAAAAACTGTTTTTT.

The rearrangement links TRBV19 to TRBJ1-1; D is uncertain. CDR3 length equals 11 residues. Looked up from germline, CDR1 is LNHDA and CDR2 is SQIVND (reference sequence). Trimming took 7 bases from V and 6 from J, leaving 9 bases between them. The CDR3 loop reads CASKNAAEAFF. DNA for the CDR3: TGTGCCAGTAAAAACGCAGCTGAAGCTTTCTTT.

The genes are TRBV19 and TRBJ2-3; 7 bases fit TRBD1. V shed 6 bases and J 3 bases; nucleotides not matched to a gene: 12. The CDR3 sequence is 16 residues long. Germline V lookup: CDR1 LNHDA, CDR2 SQIVND (reference sequence). The CDR3 protein is CASSRQGRALTDTQYF. CDR3 in DNA: TGTGCCAGTAGCAGACAGGGAAGGGCTTTAACAGATACGCAGTATTTT.